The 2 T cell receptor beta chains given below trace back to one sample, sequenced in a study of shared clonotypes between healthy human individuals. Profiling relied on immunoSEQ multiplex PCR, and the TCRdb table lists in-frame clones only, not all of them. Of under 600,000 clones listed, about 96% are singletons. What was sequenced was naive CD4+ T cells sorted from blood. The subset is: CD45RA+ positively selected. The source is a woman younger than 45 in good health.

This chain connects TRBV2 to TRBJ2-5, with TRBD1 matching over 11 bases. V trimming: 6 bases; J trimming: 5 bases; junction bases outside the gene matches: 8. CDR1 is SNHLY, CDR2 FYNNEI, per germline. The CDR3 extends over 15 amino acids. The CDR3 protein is CASSPGQGAWETQYF. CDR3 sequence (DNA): TGTGCCAGCAGCCCCGGACAGGGGGCATGGGAGACCCAGTACTTC.

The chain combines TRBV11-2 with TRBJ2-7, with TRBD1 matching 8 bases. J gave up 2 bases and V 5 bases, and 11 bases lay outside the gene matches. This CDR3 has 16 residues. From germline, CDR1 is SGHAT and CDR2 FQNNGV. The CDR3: CASSAFRGPLPYEQYF. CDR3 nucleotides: TGTGCCAGCAGCGCTTTCAGGGGGCCATTGCCCTACGAGCAGTACTTC.